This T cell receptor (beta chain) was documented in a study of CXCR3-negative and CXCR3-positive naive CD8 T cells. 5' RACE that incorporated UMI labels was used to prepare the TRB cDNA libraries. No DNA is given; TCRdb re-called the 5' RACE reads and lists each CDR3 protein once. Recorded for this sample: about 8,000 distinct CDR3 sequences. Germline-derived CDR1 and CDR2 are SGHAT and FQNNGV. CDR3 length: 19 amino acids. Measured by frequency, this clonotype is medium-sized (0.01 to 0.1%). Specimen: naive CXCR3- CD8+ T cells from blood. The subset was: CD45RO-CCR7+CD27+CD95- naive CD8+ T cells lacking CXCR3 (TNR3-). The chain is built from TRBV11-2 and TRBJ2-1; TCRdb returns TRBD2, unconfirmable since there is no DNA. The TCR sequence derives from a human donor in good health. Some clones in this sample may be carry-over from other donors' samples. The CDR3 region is CASSLDSGDWAGLVDEQFF.